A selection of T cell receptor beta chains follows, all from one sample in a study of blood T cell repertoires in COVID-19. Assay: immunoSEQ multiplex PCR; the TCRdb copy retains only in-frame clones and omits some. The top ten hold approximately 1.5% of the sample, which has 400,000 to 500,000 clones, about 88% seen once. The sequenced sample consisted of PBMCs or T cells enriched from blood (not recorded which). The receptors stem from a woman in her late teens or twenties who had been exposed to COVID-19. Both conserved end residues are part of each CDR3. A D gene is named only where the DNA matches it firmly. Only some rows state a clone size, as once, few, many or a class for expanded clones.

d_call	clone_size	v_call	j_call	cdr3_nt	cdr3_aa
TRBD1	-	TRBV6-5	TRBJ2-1	TGTGCCAGCAGGGGGACAGGGAACAATGAGCAGTTCTTC	CASRGTGNNEQFF
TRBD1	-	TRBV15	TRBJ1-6	TGTGCCACCAGCGGCAGGGACAGGGAAAGCTCCTATAATTCACCCCTCCACTTT	CATSGRDRESSYNSPLHF
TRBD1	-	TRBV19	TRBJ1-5	TGTGCCAGTAGTATAACGGGACAGGGACATCAGCCCCAGCATTTT	CASSITGQGHQPQHF
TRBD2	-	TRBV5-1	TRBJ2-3	TGCGCCAGCAGCCCTGTAGCGGGCGCAGATACGCAGTATTTT	CASSPVAGADTQYF
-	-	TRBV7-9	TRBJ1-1	TGTGCCAGCAGCTCCCAAAACGGAGGGGACGGCACTGAAGCTTTCTTT	CASSSQNGGDGTEAFF
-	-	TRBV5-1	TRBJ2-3	TGCGCCAGCAGCTTGGTTGCGCGGGGAAGTGGGACAGATACGCAGTATTTT	CASSLVARGSGTDTQYF
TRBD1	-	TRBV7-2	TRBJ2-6	TGTGCCAGCAGCTGGGGGACAGGGGGCGGTGGGGCCAACGTCCTGACTTTC	CASSWGTGGGGANVLTF
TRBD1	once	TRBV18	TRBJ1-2	TGTGCCAGCTCGGTTGGGACAGGGTATGGCTACACCTTC	CASSVGTGYGYTF
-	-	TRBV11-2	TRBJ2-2	TGTGCCAGCAGCGTAGGCGTCGGGGAGCTGTTTTTT	CASSVGVGELFF
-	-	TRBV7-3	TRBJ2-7	TGTGCCAGCAGCTTAGCGAAGGGGTCCTACGAGCAGTACTTC	CASSLAKGSYEQYF
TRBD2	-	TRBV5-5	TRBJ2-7	TGTGCCAGCAGCCCTTTAGGACTAGCGCTCAACGAGCAGTACTTC	CASSPLGLALNEQYF
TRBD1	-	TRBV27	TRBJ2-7	TGTGCCAGCAGTTTCAGGGGGAAGGCCGAGCAGTACTTC	CASSFRGKAEQYF
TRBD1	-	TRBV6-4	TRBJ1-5	TGTGCCAGCAGTGCGCTGACAGGGGGACCCCAGCATTTT	CASSALTGGPQHF
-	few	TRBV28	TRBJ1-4	TGTGCCAGCAGTTTGGGGGGGACGGGCGATGAAAAACTGTTTTTT	CASSLGGTGDEKLFF
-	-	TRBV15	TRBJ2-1	TGTGCCACCAGCAGATCAGGAAGCTACAATGAGCAGTTCTTC	CATSRSGSYNEQFF
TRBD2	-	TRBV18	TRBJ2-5	TGTGCCAGCTCACCAGGAGCGGGAGGGCGAGAGACCCAGTACTTC	CASSPGAGGRETQYF
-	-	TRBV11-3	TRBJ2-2	TGTGCCAGCAGCTTAGATAGGAACACCGGGGAGCTGTTTTTT	CASSLDRNTGELFF